The 4 T cell receptor beta chains below all came from one sample that was sequenced in a study of T cells after yellow fever vaccination. TCRdb processed the 5' RACE reads anew with MiXCR; each CDR3 protein has one entry. The sample holds tens of thousands of distinct CDR3 sequences, around 7.1% seen once. Sequencing was performed on CD8+ T cells sorted from PBMCs, taken 9 to 11 days after the first yellow fever vaccination. The receptors stem from a man younger than 30 who received the YFV17D yellow fever vaccine.

The sample holds a few counts of this clonotype. The chain has TRBV18 and TRBJ2-6, with D perhaps given as TRBD1 or TRBD2 (5 bases each). This CDR3 region has 15 residues. The germline V gene has CDR1 KGHSH and CDR2 LQKENI. The V end lost 7 bases, the J end lost 1 base, and 11 bases lay between the germline ends. CDR3 region: CASWDLGSGANVLTF. The CDR3 region has the DNA TGTGCCAGCTGGGACCTCGGGTCTGGGGCCAACGTCCTGACTTTC.

This clonotype was counted ten times or more. The chain has TRBV11-2 and TRBJ2-5; TRBD1 might be the D (5 bases). There are 16 residues in the CDR3. The V end was cut by 0 bases, the J end by 3 bases, with 14 bases between. Per germline, CDR1 SGHAT and CDR2 FQNNGV. The CDR3 DNA reads TGTGCCAGCAGCTTAGATAATAGGGCCAGGGAAGAGACCCAGTACTTC. This encodes CASSLDNRAREETQYF.

This clonotype appeared a few times. J is TRBJ2-3 and V is TRBV4-1, with 8 bases identical to TRBD2. This CDR3 has 16 residues. The V and J ends lost 1 base and 8 bases, in that order; junction bases with no gene match: 11. Germline values: CDR1 MGHRA, CDR2 YSYEKL. DNA for the CDR3: TGCGCCAGCAGCCAAGGTCCGCAGCGGGAGCTGAGTACGCAGTATTTT. Residues: CASSQGPQRELSTQYF.

This clonotype was detected only a few times. The chain employs TRBV7-2 and TRBJ1-3, with D maybe TRBD1 (6 bases). With 4 bases removed from V and 11 bases from J, the gap between germline ends came to 24 bases. The CDR3 totals 16 residues. Germline CDR1 and CDR2: SGHTA and FQGNSA. CDR3 DNA sequence: TGTGCCAGCAGCTGGGCACAGGGTACCCCACCAGTGGCCATATATTTT. Its protein is CASSWAQGTPPVAIYF.